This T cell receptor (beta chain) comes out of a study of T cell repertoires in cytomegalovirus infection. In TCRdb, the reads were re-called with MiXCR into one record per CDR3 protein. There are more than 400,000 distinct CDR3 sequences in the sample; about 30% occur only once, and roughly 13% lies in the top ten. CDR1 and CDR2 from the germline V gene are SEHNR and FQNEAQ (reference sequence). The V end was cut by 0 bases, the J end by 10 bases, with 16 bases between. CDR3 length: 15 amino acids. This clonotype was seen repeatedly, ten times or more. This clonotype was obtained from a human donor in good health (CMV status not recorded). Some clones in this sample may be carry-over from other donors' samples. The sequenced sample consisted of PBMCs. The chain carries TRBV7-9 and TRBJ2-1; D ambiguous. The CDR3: CASSLAAGRTSEQFF. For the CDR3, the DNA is TGTGCCAGCAGCTTAGCTGCCGGGCGAACATCCGAGCAGTTCTTC.